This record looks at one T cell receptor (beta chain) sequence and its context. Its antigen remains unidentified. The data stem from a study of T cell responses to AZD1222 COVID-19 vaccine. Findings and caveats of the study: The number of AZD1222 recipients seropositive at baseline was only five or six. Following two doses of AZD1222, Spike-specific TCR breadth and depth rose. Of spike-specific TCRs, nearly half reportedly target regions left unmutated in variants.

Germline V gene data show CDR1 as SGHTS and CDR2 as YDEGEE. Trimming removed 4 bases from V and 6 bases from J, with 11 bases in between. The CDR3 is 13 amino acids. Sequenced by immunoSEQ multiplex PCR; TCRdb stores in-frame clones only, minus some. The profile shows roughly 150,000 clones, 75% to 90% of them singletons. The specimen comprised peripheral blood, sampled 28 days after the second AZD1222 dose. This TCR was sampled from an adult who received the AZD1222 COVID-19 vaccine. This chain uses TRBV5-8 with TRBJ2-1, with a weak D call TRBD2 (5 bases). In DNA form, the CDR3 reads TGTGCCAGCAGCCGGGATACTAGCAATGAGCAGTTCTTC. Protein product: CASSRDTSNEQFF.